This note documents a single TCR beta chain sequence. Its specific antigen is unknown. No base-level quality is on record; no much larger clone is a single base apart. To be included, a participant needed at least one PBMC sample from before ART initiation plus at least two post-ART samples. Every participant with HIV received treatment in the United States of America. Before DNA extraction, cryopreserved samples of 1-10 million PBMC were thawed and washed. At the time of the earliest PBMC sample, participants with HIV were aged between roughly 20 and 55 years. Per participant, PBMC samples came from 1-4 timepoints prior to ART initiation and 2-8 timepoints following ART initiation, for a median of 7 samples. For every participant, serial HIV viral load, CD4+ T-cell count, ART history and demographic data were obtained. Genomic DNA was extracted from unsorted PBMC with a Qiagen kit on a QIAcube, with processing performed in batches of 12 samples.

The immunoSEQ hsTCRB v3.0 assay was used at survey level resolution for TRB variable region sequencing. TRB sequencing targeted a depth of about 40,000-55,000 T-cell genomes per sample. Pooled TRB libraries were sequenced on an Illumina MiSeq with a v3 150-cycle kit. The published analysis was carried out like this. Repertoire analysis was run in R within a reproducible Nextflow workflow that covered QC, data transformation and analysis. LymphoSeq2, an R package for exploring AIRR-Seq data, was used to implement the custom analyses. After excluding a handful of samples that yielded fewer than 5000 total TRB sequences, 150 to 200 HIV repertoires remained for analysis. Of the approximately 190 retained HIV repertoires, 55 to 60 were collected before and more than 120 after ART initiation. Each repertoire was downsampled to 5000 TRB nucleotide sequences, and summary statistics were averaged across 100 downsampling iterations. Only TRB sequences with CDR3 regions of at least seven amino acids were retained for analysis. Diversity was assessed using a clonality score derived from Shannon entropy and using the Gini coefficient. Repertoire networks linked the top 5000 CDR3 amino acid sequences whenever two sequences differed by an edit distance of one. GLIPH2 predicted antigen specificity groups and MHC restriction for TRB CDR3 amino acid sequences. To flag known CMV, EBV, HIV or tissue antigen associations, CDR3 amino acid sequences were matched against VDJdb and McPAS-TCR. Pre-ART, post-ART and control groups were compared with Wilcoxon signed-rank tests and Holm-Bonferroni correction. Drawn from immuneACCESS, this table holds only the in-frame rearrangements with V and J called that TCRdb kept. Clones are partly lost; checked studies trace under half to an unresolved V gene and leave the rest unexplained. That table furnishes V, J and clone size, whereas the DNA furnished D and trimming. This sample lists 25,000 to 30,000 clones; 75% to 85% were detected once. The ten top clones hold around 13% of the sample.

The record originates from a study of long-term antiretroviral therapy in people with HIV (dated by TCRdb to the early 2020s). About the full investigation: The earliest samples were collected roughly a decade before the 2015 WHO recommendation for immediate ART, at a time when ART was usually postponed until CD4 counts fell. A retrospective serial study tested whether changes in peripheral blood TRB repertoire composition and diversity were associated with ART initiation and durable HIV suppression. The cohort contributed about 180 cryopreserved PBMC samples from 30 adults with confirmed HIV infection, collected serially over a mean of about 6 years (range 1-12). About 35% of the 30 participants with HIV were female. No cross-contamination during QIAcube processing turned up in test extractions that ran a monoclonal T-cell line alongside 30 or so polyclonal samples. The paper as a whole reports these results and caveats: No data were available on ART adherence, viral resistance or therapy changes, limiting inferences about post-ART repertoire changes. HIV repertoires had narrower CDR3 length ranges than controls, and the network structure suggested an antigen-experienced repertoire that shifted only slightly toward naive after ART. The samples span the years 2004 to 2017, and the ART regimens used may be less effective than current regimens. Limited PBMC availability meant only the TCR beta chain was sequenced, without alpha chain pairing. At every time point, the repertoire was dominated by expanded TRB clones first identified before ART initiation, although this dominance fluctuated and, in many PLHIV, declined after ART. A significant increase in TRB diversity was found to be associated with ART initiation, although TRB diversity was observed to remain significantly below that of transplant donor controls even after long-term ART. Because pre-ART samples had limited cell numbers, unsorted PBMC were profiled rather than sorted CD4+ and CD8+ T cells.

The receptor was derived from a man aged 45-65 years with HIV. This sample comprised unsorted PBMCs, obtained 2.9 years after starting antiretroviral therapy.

The nucleotides read TGTGCCATCAGAGCGGACAGGGCGCCCGACTACGAGCAGTACTTC. This is translated as CAIRADRAPDYEQYF. The chain links TRBV7-9 with TRBJ2-7; 8 of the junction bases match TRBD1. Germline trimming: 10 bases from V, 3 bases from J; junction bases outside gene matches: 14. Reading from cysteine to phenylalanine, the CDR3 counts 15 amino acids. The DNA shown is the 45-base CDR3, in frame from base 1. The germline V gene (reference sequence) specifies SEHNR as CDR1 and FQNEAQ as CDR2.